This T cell receptor beta chain is drawn from a study of shared T cell receptors in the human thymus. Measured with immunoSEQ multiplex PCR; TCRdb has only the in-frame clones, and not every one. The data contain 600,000 to 900,000 clones, around 85% of them singletons. This CDR3 spans 13 amino acids. The germline V gene encodes CDR1 MNHNS and CDR2 SASEGT. V was pared by 6 bases and J by 9 bases, with 9 bases of the junction left unmatched. This same sample was also taken into another study, of human thymus T cells. That source notes: The people who donated were healthy Finnish babies having corrective surgery for congenital heart defects. Thymic tissue was derived from resections collected during corrective heart surgery. An apparent bias in V and J gene usage was seen in thymic and blood repertoires. Related research examined unrelated individuals and reported that their thymic repertoires overlapped highly.

Sequencing was done on a sample of thymocytes. The sequence was obtained from a girl in the first two years of life with a congenital heart defect. The V gene is TRBV6-1, the J gene TRBJ1-1, with 8 bases matching TRBD1. CDR3 region: CASRGRGPDKAFF. The CDR3 DNA reads as TGTGCCAGCAGGGGCAGGGGGCCGGATAAAGCTTTCTTT.